This TCR beta chain was sequenced during a study of tumor-infiltrating lymphocytes in primary liver carcinoma. Looking at the study overall: Read depth, roughly 3.5 to 8 million productive TCRbeta reads, did not differ significantly between tissues.

There are many counts of this clonotype. The antigen is unknown. A read error may explain this, as a much larger clone is one base away. Reverse transcription of approximately 500 ng total RNA with a constant-region primer produced TCR beta cDNA. Slightly modified ARM-PCR with three nested multiplex PCR rounds yielded TCR beta libraries. TRBV1-TRBV30 forward primers paired with a C-beta reverse primer drove the first two PCR rounds, about 9 cycles each. TCRdb redid the calling of the multiplex PCR reads with MiXCR, one entry per CDR3 protein. The sample consists of around 99,000 distinct CDR3 sequences, approximately 68% of them appearing once. V gave up 5 bases and J gave up 5 bases, with 10 bases separating them. Germline V CDR1 and CDR2: SGHAT, FQDESV (reference sequence). The CDR3 runs to 13 residues. Study-level points and caveats: Tumor region pairs showed greater overlap than either tumor-adjacent or tumor-blood pairs did.

Unsorted bulk tissue of about 17-32 mg yielded co-extracted RNA and DNA. Patients underwent resection of primary liver carcinoma. The patients, who had chronic HBV infection, were treatment-naive (untreated). The sequence was collected from a man in his forties with primary liver carcinoma and hepatitis B virus infection. Source material: tumor-adjacent normal liver tissue. The chain links TRBV11-1 to TRBJ2-1; D assignment may be TRBD1 or TRBD2 (5 bases each). The CDR3 reads CASSLRGNNEQFF. The CDR3 coding sequence is TGTGCCAGCAGCCTCCGGGGCAACAATGAGCAGTTCTTC.